What follows are 20 T cell receptor beta chains derived from one specimen sequenced in a study of patients and donors after allogeneic stem cell transplantation. TCRdb redid the calling of the RT-PCR reads with MiXCR, one entry per CDR3 protein. This table has fewer than 500,000 distinct CDR3 sequences, about a sixth appearing once. Sequenced material: blood, either unsorted or a sorted T cell fraction (not recorded which). The receptor source for this set is a human donor who was either an allogeneic HSCT recipient or a stem cell or donor lymphocyte infusion donor (not recorded which). It is not recorded whose cells these are; they may come from a transplant donor.

This clonotype was recorded many times. J is TRBJ1-2 and V is TRBV12-3 or TRBV12-4, with 8 bases that match TRBD1. The length of the CDR3 is 14 residues. The trim removed 3 bases at V and 3 bases at J, leaving 3 bases unmatched. The CDR3 DNA is TGTGCCAGCAGTTTGCAGGGGGCTTACTATGGCTACACCTTC. Translation gives CASSLQGAYYGYTF.

This clonotype has a handful of counts. CDR3 sequence reads: CASSLEGTARYEQYF. The CDR3, as DNA: TGTGCCAGCAGCTTAGAGGGGACAGCGCGGTACGAGCAGTACTTC. V usage is TRBV7-8 and J usage is TRBJ2-7; 7 bases agree with TRBD1. The CDR3 totals 15 residues. V was clipped by 1 base and J by 4 bases; unmatched bases: 7. Looked up from germline, CDR1 is SGHVS and CDR2 is FQNEAQ.

The chain joins TRBV4-3 to TRBJ2-7, with a weak D call TRBD2 (6 bases). Germline assignment: CDR1 LGHNA and CDR2 YSLEER. The CDR3 runs 15 residues. Trimming removed 0 bases from V and 5 bases from J, with 14 bases in between. The chain's CDR3 is CASSQEPLLADEQYF. The CDR3, as DNA: TGCGCCAGCAGCCAAGAGCCGCTTTTAGCGGACGAGCAGTACTTC.

V is TRBV7-6 and J is TRBJ1-1; D possibly corresponds to TRBD1 (5 bases). Germline loops: CDR1 SGHVS, CDR2 FNYEAQ. The CDR3 runs to 15 residues. Deletions cut 5 bases from V and 2 bases from J, with 15 bases between. The CDR3 region has the DNA TGTGCCAGCAGCCCCCCAAGGGGCGAAAACACTGAAGCTTTCTTT. As protein: CASSPPRGENTEAFF.

The chain recombines TRBV11-3 with TRBJ1-2, with 8 bases that match TRBD1. V shed 5 bases and J 7 bases; nucleotides not matched to a gene: 12. The germline V gene encodes CDR1 SGHNT and CDR2 YENEEA. The CDR3 consists of 15 residues. This chain's CDR3 is CASSRPDRERGGYTF. CDR3 nucleotides: TGTGCCAGCAGCCGTCCGGACAGGGAAAGGGGTGGCTACACCTTC.

This clonotype was counted only a few times. J is TRBJ1-1 and V is TRBV20-1; D uncertain. V shed 0 bases and J shed 1 base, with 9 bases lying between them. The V gene's germline CDR1 is DFQATT and CDR2 SNEGSKA (reference sequence). The CDR3 sequence is 14 residues long. The CDR3 region is CSARDRIGNTEAFF. The CDR3 nucleotides read TGCAGTGCTAGAGATCGGATAGGGAACACTGAAGCTTTCTTT.

This clonotype has a handful of counts. The genes are TRBV6-1 and TRBJ2-1; 11 nucleotides agree with TRBD2. V shed 6 bases and J 4 bases; nucleotides not matched to a gene: 5. Germline V gene lookup returns CDR1 MNHNS and CDR2 SASEGT. The CDR3 contains 15 residues. The CDR3 nucleotides are TGTGCCAGCAGGGGTAGCGGGGGGGTGTACAATGAGCAGTTCTTC. Translating it yields CASRGSGGVYNEQFF.

The table lists this clonotype with many counts. The CDR3 coding sequence is TGTGCCAGCAGCCCTGGAGGTTCGACAGATACGCAGTATTTT. Amino acids: CASSPGGSTDTQYF. V and J are TRBV5-5 and TRBJ2-3; D is possibly TRBD2 (5 bases). Looked up from germline, CDR1 is SGHKS and CDR2 is YYEKEE (reference sequence). This CDR3 comprises 14 residues. V lost 4 bases to trimming and J lost 3 bases, with 12 bases between them. Full variable domain (rest looked up from reference TRBV5-5 and TRBJ2-3): DAGVTQSPTHLIKTRGQQVTLRCSPISGHKSVSWYQQVLGQGPQFIFQYYEKEERGRGNFPDRFSARQFPNYSSELNVNALLLGDSALYLCASSPGGSTDTQYFGPGTRLTVL.

The chain has TRBV2 and TRBJ1-2, with 7 bases aligning to TRBD1. The germline gives CDR1 SNHLY, CDR2 FYNNEI. The CDR3 consists of 15 residues. J gave up 2 bases and V 6 bases, and 9 bases lay outside the gene matches. CDR3 nucleotides: TGTGCCAGCAGAGATAACAGGGGCCCCAACTATGGCTACACCTTC. Translated, it gives CASRDNRGPNYGYTF.

This clonotype turned up a few times. This sequence joins TRBV11-2 and TRBJ2-7, with 13 nucleotides matching TRBD2. From germline, CDR1 is SGHAT and CDR2 FQNNGV. The J segment lost 0 bases and the V segment lost 5 bases, leaving 13 bases of the junction unmatched. The CDR3 is made up of 19 amino acids. CDR3 in DNA: TGTGCCAGCAGCCCAACCGGGACTAGCGGGACCCCGAGCTCCTACGAGCAGTACTTC. It encodes CASSPTGTSGTPSSYEQYF.

J is TRBJ2-3 and V is TRBV4-3; 7 bases are shared with TRBD2. The CDR3 length is 18 residues. CDR1 is LGHNA and CDR2 is YSLEER in the germline V gene. V gave up 0 bases and J gave up 7 bases; unmatched junction bases: 16. The CDR3 protein is CASSQDSTGTTLINTQYF. The CDR3 DNA sequence: TGCGCCAGCAGCCAAGATTCTACCGGGACTACCCTTATAAATACGCAGTATTTT.

This clonotype appeared once. This rearrangement joins TRBV15 to TRBJ1-1; D is unresolved. Trimming pared 0 bases from V and 3 bases from J, leaving 17 bases between. Germline CDR1 reads LNHNV; CDR2 reads YYDKDF (reference sequence). CDR3 length: 17 amino acids. CDR3 sequence (DNA): TGTGCCACCAGCAGAGATTTAGCGCCCAAACGGGACACTGAAGCTTTCTTT. As protein: CATSRDLAPKRDTEAFF.

This clonotype was seen only a few times. V is TRBV12-3 or TRBV12-4 and J is TRBJ1-1; a possible D gene is TRBD1 (5 bases). The V and J ends lost 4 bases and 3 bases respectively, with 21 bases between them. The CDR3 extends over 17 amino acids. The CDR3: CASSSRRGAGRDTEAFF. CDR3 in DNA: TGTGCCAGCAGTTCTCGCCGAGGGGCAGGAAGGGACACTGAAGCTTTCTTT.

The DNA for the CDR3 is TGTGCCAGTCGTGTAACGGGACTCCGCTACGAGCAGTACTTC. This gives the protein CASRVTGLRYEQYF. The V and J genes are TRBV27 and TRBJ2-7, with D possibly being TRBD2 (6 bases). The germline CDR1 and CDR2 sequences are MNHEY and SMNVEV (reference sequence). The CDR3 has 14 residues. V lost 9 bases, J lost 3 bases, and 18 bases lay in between.

This sequence joins TRBV7-2 and TRBJ2-2, with D maybe TRBD1 (7 bases). The ends were cut back, 4 bases at V and 0 bases at J, with 15 bases in the middle. This CDR3 is 17 amino acids long. Per germline, CDR1 SGHTA and CDR2 FQGNSA. Written as DNA, the CDR3 is TGTGCCAGCAGCTCCCCTCGGGGGACAGCGAACACCGGGGAGCTGTTTTTT. It encodes CASSSPRGTANTGELFF.

The J gene is TRBJ1-1, the V gene TRBV5-1, with 8 bases matching TRBD1. The V segment lost 5 bases and the J segment 2 bases; nucleotides outside the gene matches: 14. CDR1 is SGHRS and CDR2 is YFSETQ in the germline V gene. The CDR3 totals 17 residues. DNA of the CDR3: TGCGCCAGCAGTTCCCCGGGACAGGAGGATACTAACACTGAAGCTTTCTTT. This gives the protein CASSSPGQEDTNTEAFF.

The rearrangement uses TRBV5-1 and TRBJ2-6; possibly TRBD2 for D (5 bases). The CDR3 runs to 18 residues. The germline V and J ends were trimmed by 0 bases and 0 bases, with 13 bases remaining between them. CDR1 SGHRS and CDR2 YFSETQ come from the germline V gene. CDR3 in DNA: TGCGCCAGCAGCTTGGCCTTGCGGGTTAGCTCTGGGGCCAACGTCCTGACTTTC. This translates into CASSLALRVSSGANVLTF.

This clonotype turned up a few times. V is TRBV30 and J is TRBJ1-4, with D unclear. Looked up from germline, CDR1 is GTSNPN and CDR2 is SVGIG (reference sequence). The length of the CDR3 is 13 residues. V lost 3 bases to trimming and J lost 5 bases, with 10 bases between them. The CDR3 sequence is CAWRTKPNEKLFF. For the CDR3, the DNA is TGTGCCTGGAGAACAAAACCCAATGAAAAACTGTTTTTT.

This clonotype appeared a few times. The V call is TRBV6-5, the J call TRBJ2-5; 10 nucleotides line up with TRBD1. The J segment lost 5 bases and the V segment lost 3 bases, leaving 6 bases of the junction unmatched. This CDR3 is 15 amino acids long. CDR1 MNHEY and CDR2 SVGAGI come from the germline V gene. The CDR3 is CASSYGTGVMETQYF. In DNA form, the CDR3 reads TGTGCCAGCAGTTATGGGACAGGGGTAATGGAGACCCAGTACTTC.

The rearrangement links TRBV11-2 to TRBJ2-1; TRBD2 matches 8 bases. CDR1 and CDR2 from the germline V gene are SGHAT and FQNNGV. This CDR3 spans 12 amino acids. V shed 5 bases, J shed 9 bases, and the junction held 3 bases outside the gene matches. The CDR3 protein is CASSRTSGEQFF. CDR3 sequence (DNA): TGTGCCAGCAGCAGAACTAGCGGTGAGCAGTTCTTC.